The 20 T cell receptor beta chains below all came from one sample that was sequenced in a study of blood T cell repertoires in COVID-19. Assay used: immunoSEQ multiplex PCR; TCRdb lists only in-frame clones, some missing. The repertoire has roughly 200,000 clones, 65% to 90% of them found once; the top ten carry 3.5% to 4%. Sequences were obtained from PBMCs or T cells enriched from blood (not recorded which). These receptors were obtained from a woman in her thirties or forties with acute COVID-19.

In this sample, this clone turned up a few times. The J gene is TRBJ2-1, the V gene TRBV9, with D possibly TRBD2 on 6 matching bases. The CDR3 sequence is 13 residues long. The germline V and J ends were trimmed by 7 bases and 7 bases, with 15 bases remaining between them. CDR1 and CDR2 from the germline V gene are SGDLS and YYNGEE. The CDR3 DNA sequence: TGTGCCAGCTCGGGACTTACCGGGAATGAGCAGTTCTTC. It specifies CASSGLTGNEQFF.

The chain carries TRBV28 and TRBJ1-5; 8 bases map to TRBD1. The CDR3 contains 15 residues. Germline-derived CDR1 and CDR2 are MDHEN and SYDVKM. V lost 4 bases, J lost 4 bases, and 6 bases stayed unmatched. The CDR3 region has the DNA TGTGCCAGCAGTTCACCATACAGGGGGAATCAGCCCCAGCATTTT. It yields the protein CASSSPYRGNQPQHF.

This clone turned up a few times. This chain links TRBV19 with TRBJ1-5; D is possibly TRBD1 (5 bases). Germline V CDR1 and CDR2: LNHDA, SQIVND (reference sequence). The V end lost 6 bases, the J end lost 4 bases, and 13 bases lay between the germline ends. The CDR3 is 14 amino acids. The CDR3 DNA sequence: TGTGCCAGTAGCGTGGGGGGTTTGAATCAGCCCCAGCATTTT. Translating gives CASSVGGLNQPQHF.

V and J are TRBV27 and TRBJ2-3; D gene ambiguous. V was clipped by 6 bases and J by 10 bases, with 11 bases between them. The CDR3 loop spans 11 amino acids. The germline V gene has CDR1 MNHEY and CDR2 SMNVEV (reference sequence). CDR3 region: CASSLGVAQYF. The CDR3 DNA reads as TGTGCCAGCAGCTTGGGCGTGGCGCAGTATTTT.

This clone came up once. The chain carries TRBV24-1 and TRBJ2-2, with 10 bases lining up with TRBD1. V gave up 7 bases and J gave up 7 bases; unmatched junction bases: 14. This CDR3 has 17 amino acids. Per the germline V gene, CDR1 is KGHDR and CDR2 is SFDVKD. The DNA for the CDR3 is TGTGCCACCAGCTCTAACCCGGGACAGGGGATCGGCGGGGAGCTGTTTTTT. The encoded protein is CATSSNPGQGIGGELFF.

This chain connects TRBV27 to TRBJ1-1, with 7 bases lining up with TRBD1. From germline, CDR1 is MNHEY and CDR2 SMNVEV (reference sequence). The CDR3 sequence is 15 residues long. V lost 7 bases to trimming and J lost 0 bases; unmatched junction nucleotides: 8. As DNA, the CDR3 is TGTGCCAGCAAGCAAGGGGGCTTAATGAACACTGAAGCTTTCTTT. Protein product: CASKQGGLMNTEAFF.

The DNA for the CDR3 is TGTGCCAGCAGTTTAAAAGAGGGCTATGGCTACACCTTC. Translation: CASSLKEGYGYTF. This sequence joins TRBV28 and TRBJ1-2; D not certain. The CDR3 is made up of 13 amino acids. Germline lookup yields CDR1 MDHEN and CDR2 SYDVKM. The V and J ends lost 2 bases and 4 bases respectively, with 8 bases between them.

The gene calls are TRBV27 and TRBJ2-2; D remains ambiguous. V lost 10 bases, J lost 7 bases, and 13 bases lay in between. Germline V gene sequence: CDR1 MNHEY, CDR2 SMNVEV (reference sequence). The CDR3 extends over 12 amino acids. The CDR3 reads CATSRVGGELFF. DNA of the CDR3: TGTGCCACCTCACGGGTAGGCGGGGAGCTGTTTTTT.

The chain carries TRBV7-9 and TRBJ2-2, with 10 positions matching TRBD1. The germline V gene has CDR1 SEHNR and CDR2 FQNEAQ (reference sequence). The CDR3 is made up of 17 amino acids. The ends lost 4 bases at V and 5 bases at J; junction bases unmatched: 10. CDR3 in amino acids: CASSSGQGVTTTGELFF. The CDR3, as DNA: TGTGCCAGCAGCTCCGGACAGGGGGTAACTACTACCGGGGAGCTGTTTTTT.

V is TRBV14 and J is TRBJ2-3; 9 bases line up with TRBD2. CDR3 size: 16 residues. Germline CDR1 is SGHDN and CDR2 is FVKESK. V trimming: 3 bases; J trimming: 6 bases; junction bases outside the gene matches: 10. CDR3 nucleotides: TGTGCCAGCAGCCATCATAGCGGGAGCAAGGGGGATACGCAGTATTTT. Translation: CASSHHSGSKGDTQYF.

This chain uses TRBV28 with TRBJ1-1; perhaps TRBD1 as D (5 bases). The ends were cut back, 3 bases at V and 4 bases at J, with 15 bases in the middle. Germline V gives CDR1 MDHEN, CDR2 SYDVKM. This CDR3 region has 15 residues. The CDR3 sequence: CASSFTGRGGTEAFF. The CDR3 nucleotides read TGTGCCAGCAGTTTTACAGGCCGGGGAGGCACTGAAGCTTTCTTT.

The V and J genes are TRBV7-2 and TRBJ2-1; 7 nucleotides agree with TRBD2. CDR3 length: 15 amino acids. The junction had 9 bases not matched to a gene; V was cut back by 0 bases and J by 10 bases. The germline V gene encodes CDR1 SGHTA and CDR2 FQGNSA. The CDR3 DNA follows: TGTGCCAGCAGCTTAGCTAGGACTAGGCGGGACGAGCAGTTCTTC. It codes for CASSLARTRRDEQFF.

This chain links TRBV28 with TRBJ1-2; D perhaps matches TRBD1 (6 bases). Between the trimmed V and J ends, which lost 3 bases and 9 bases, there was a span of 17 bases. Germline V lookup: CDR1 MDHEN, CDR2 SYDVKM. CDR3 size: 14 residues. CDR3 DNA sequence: TGTGCCAGCAGTTTGGGGGACACGAAGACGCGCTACACCTTC. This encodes CASSLGDTKTRYTF.

This CDR3 reads CASKGDRVRNEQYF. CDR3 sequence (DNA): TGTGCCAGCAAGGGGGACAGGGTTCGGAACGAGCAGTACTTC. The chain combines TRBV28 with TRBJ2-7; 9 bases align to TRBD1. The trim removed 7 bases at V and 5 bases at J, leaving 9 bases unmatched. The CDR3 consists of 14 residues. Germline loops: CDR1 MDHEN, CDR2 SYDVKM.

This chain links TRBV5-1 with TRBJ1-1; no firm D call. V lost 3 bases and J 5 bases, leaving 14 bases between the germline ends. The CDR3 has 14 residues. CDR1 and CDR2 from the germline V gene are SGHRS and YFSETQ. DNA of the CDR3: TGCGCCAGCAGCTCAGCGGCGGGTGCGACTGAAGCTTTCTTT. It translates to CASSSAAGATEAFF.

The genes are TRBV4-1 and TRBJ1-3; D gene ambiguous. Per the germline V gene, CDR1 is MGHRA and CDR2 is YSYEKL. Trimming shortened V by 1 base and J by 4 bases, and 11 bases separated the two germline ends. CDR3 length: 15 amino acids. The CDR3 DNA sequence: TGCGCCAGCAGCCAAGCCGGAGGACCCGGAAACACCATATATTTT. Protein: CASSQAGGPGNTIYF.

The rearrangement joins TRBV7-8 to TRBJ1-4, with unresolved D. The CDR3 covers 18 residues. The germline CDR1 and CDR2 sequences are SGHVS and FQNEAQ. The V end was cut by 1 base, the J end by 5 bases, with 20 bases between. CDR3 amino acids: CASSLGFGENRENEKLFF. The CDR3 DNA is TGTGCCAGCAGCTTAGGGTTCGGGGAAAATCGGGAGAATGAAAAACTGTTTTTT.

The CDR3 protein is CASSLERDYFNEQFF. CDR3 DNA sequence: TGTGCCAGCAGCTTAGAACGGGACTATTTTAATGAGCAGTTCTTC. The chain has TRBV11-2 and TRBJ2-1; 7 bases match TRBD2. V lost 0 bases to trimming and J lost 7 bases; unmatched junction nucleotides: 6. Germline CDR1 is SGHAT and CDR2 is FQNNGV. This CDR3 region has 15 residues. Full variable domain (remainder filled in from reference TRBV11-2 and TRBJ2-1): EAGVAQSPRYKIIEKRQSVAFWCNPISGHATLYWYQQILGQGPKLLIQFQNNGVVDDSQLPKDRFSAERLKGVDSTLKIQPAKLEDSAVYLCASSLERDYFNEQFFGPGTRLTVL.

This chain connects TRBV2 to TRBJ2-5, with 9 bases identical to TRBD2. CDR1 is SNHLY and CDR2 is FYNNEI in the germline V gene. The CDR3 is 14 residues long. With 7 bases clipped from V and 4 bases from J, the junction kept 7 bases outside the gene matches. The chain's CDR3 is CASKEGLARETQYF. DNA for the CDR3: TGTGCCAGCAAGGAGGGACTAGCTCGAGAGACCCAGTACTTC.

The CDR3 DNA is TGTGCCAGCAGCTTAAAAGTGGGACTAGCGGGTTCCAACACCGGGGAGCTGTTTTTT. Amino acids: CASSLKVGLAGSNTGELFF. The V and J genes are TRBV7-3 and TRBJ2-2; 12 bases are shared with TRBD2. The CDR3 has 19 residues. The V segment lost 1 base and the J segment 2 bases; nucleotides outside the gene matches: 8. CDR1 is SGHTA and CDR2 is FQGTGA in the germline V gene.